This TCR beta chain was recorded in a study of T cell changes during pregnancy in multiple sclerosis. The CDR3 has 18 amino acids. Per the germline V gene, CDR1 is SGHTA and CDR2 is FQGNSA. V was pared by 1 base and J by 1 base, with 6 bases of the junction left unmatched. TCRdb's copy holds only in-frame clones and misses some; the assay was immunoSEQ multiplex PCR. In the table there are about 100,000 clones, approximately 95% of which are singletons. V gene TRBV7-2 combines with J gene TRBJ2-1; 11 bases are a match to TRBD2. The sequence came from a female donor with multiple sclerosis, enrolled in a pregnancy study. Sequencing was performed on peripheral blood, taken after pregnancy. CDR3 DNA: TGTGCCAGCAGCTTAGAACTAGCGGGAGCCTCTTCCTACAATGAGCAGTTCTTC. It is translated as CASSLELAGASSYNEQFF.